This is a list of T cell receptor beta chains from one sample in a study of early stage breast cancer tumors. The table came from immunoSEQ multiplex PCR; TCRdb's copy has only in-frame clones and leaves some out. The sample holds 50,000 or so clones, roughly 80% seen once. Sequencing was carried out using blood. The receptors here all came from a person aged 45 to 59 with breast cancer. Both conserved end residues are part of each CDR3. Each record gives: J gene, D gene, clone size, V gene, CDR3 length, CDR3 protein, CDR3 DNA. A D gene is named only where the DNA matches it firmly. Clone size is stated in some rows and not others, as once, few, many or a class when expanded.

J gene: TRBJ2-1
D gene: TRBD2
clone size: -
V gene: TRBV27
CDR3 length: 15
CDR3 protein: CASSLPPSGTSEQFF
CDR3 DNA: TGTGCCAGCAGTTTACCCCCCTCCGGGACTAGTGAGCAGTTCTTC

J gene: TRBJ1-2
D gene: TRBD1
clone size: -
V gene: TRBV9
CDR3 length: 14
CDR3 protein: CASSVDRGWNGYTF
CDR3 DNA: TGTGCCAGCAGCGTAGACAGGGGGTGGAATGGCTACACCTTC

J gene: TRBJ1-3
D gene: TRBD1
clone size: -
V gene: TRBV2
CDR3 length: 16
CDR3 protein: CASNKQGGFSGNTIYF
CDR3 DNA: TGTGCCAGCAACAAACAGGGGGGATTCTCTGGAAACACCATATATTTT

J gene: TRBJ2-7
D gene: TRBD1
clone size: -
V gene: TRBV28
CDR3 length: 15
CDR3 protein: CASSPGQGGSYEQYF
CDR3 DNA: TGTGCCAGCAGTCCAGGACAGGGGGGCTCCTACGAGCAGTACTTC

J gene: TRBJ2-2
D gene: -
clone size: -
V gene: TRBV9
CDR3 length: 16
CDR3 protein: CASSVEPSGGTGELFF
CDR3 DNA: TGTGCCAGCAGCGTAGAACCGTCTGGGGGAACCGGGGAGCTGTTTTTT

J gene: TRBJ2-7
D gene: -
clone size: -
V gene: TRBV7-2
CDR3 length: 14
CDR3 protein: CASSFAHSDSGQYF
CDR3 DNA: TGTGCCAGCAGCTTCGCACACTCGGATTCGGGACAGTACTTC

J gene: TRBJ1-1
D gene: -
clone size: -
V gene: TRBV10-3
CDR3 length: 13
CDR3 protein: CAISEVRATEAFF
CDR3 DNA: TGTGCCATCAGTGAAGTCAGGGCCACTGAAGCTTTCTTT

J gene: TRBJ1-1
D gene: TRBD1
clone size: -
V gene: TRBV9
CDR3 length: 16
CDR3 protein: CASSHRQGIVNTEAFF
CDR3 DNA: TGTGCCAGCAGCCACCGACAGGGGATAGTGAACACTGAAGCTTTCTTT

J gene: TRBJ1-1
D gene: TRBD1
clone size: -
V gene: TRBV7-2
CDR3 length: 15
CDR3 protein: CASSTGQFSHTEAFF
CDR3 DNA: TGTGCCAGCAGCACGGGACAGTTCTCCCACACTGAAGCTTTCTTT

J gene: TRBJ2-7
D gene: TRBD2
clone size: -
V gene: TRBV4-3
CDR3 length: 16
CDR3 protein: CASSQDREGDSYEQYF
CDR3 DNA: TGCGCCAGCAGCCAAGATCGGGAGGGAGACTCCTACGAGCAGTACTTC

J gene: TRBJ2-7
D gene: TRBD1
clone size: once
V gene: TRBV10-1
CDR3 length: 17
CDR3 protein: CARNGQGRLRGRREQYF
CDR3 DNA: TGCGCCAGAAATGGACAGGGGAGGTTACGAGGGAGACGCGAGCAGTACTTC

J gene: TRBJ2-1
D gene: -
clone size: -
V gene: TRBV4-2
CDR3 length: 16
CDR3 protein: CASSPSGPLENNEQFF
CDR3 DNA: TGTGCCAGCAGCCCATCGGGTCCCCTAGAGAACAATGAGCAGTTCTTC

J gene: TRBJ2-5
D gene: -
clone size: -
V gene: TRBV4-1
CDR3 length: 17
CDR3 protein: CASSQGPGTGAQETQYF
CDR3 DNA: TGCGCCAGCAGCCAAGGTCCCGGGACCGGGGCCCAAGAGACCCAGTACTTC

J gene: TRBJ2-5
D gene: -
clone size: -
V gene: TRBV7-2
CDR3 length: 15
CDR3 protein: CASSSQAAKGETQYF
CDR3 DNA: TGTGCCAGCAGCTCTCAGGCGGCCAAAGGAGAGACCCAGTACTTC

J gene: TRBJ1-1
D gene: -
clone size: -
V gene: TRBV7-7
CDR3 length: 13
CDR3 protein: CASSATMNTEAFF
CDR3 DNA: TGTGCTAGCAGCGCGACGATGAACACTGAAGCTTTCTTT

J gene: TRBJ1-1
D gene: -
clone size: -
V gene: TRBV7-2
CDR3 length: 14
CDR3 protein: CASSRDLGDTEAFF
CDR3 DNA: TGTGCCAGCAGCCGAGATCTGGGAGACACTGAAGCTTTCTTT

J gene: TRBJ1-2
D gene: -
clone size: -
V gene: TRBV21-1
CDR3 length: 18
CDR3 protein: CASSKGDRDSPRDYGYTF
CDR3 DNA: TGTGCCAGCAGCAAAGGTGACAGGGACTCTCCGAGGGACTATGGCTACACCTTC

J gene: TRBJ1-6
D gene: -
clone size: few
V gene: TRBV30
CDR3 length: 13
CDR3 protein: CAWSVQDGSPLHF
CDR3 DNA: TGTGCCTGGAGTGTGCAGGACGGGTCACCCCTCCACTTT

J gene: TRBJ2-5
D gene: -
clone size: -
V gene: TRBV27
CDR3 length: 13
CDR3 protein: CASSSDYQETQYF
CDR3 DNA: TGTGCCAGCAGTTCTGACTACCAAGAGACCCAGTACTTC

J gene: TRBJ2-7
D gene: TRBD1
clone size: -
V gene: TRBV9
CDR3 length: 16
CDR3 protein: CASSDRQGELGSEQYF
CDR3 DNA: TGTGCCAGCAGCGACCGACAGGGCGAACTGGGAAGCGAGCAGTACTTC

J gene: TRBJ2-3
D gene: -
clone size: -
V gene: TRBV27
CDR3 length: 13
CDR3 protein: CASKFGGTDTQYF
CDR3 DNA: TGTGCCAGCAAGTTTGGAGGCACAGATACGCAGTATTTT

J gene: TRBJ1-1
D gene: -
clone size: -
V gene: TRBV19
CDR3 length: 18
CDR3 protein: CATKIRMGELIVNTEAFF
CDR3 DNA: TGTGCCACGAAAATTCGGATGGGAGAACTTATAGTGAACACTGAAGCTTTCTTT

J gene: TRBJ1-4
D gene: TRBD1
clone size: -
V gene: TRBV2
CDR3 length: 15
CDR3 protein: CASSVGDRLNEKLFF
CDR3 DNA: TGTGCCAGCAGTGTAGGGGACAGGCTTAATGAAAAACTGTTTTTT

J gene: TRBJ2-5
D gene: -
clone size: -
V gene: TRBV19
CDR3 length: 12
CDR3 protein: CASSSGLRTQYF
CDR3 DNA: TGTGCCAGTAGTTCCGGATTACGGACCCAGTACTTC

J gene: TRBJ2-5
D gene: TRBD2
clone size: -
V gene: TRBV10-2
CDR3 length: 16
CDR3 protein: CASSEGGGWSQETQYF
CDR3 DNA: TGCGCCAGCAGTGAGGGCGGGGGGTGGTCCCAAGAGACCCAGTACTTC

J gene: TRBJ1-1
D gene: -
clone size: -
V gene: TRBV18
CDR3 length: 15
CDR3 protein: CASSPGVSMNTEAFF
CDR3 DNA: TGTGCCAGCTCACCGGGCGTTTCCATGAACACTGAAGCTTTCTTT

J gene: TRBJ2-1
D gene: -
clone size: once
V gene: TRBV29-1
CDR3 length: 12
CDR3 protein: CSVVAVYNEQFF
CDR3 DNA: TGCAGCGTTGTCGCAGTCTACAATGAGCAGTTCTTC